These 29 T cell receptor beta chains originate from one sample sequenced in a study of blood T cell repertoires in COVID-19. The table came from immunoSEQ multiplex PCR; TCRdb's copy has only in-frame clones and leaves some out. This sample has some 86,000 clones, with 70% to 90% found just once. Sequenced sample: peripheral blood. These receptors all stem from a woman in her 70s with acute or convalescent COVID-19.

The sample holds one count of this clone. This chain uses TRBV19 with TRBJ1-1, with 7 nucleotides matching TRBD1. The V segment lost 0 bases and the J segment 1 base; nucleotides outside the gene matches: 11. The CDR3 length is 18 residues. Per the germline V gene, CDR1 is LNHDA and CDR2 is SQIVND (reference sequence). Here the CDR3 DNA reads TGTGCCAGTAGTATAGATCCGCCGACAGGGTTGGGGAACACTGAAGCTTTCTTT. Its protein is CASSIDPPTGLGNTEAFF.

The chain recombines TRBV6-5 with TRBJ1-2; 7 nucleotides agree with TRBD1. This CDR3 has 13 residues. V shed 6 bases, J shed 6 bases, and the junction held 7 bases outside the gene matches. From germline, CDR1 is MNHEY and CDR2 SVGAGI. The DNA for the CDR3 is TGTGCCAGCAGCAGACAGGGTACTGATGGCTACACCTTC. Protein product: CASSRQGTDGYTF.

The chain employs TRBV18 and TRBJ2-5; D is unresolved. In germline, CDR1 is KGHSH, CDR2 LQKENI. The CDR3 runs 15 residues. V lost 0 bases and J 0 bases, leaving 8 bases between the germline ends. CDR3 amino acids: CASSPPWPYQETQYF. CDR3 nucleotide sequence: TGTGCCAGCTCACCACCCTGGCCATACCAAGAGACCCAGTACTTC.

J is TRBJ2-5 and V is TRBV14, with 8 bases lining up with TRBD2. The junction had 5 bases not matched to a gene; V was cut back by 4 bases and J by 7 bases. Germline V lookup: CDR1 SGHDN, CDR2 FVKESK. This CDR3 spans 13 amino acids. The CDR3 spells CASSPGLEVTQYF. In nucleotides, the CDR3 is TGTGCCAGCAGCCCGGGACTAGAAGTGACCCAGTACTTC.

The V gene is TRBV7-9, the J gene TRBJ1-5, with D possibly matching TRBD1 (6 bases). V lost 10 bases and J 2 bases, leaving 21 bases between the germline ends. Germline V gives CDR1 SEHNR, CDR2 FQNEAQ (reference sequence). CDR3 length equals 16 residues. Written as DNA, the CDR3 is TGTGCCACTTCGATTGCGGGGGGCGAAGGCAATCAGCCCCAGCATTTT. Amino acids: CATSIAGGEGNQPQHF.

V usage is TRBV19 and J usage is TRBJ1-1, with 11 bases identical to TRBD1. V lost 4 bases to trimming and J lost 4 bases; unmatched junction nucleotides: 5. The length of the CDR3 is 15 residues. The V gene's germline CDR1 is LNHDA and CDR2 SQIVND (reference sequence). CDR3 region: CASSSGTGGTTEAFF. DNA of the CDR3: TGTGCCAGTAGTAGTGGGACAGGGGGAACCACTGAAGCTTTCTTT.

The chain is built from TRBV3-1 (or the pseudogene TRBV3-2) and TRBJ2-2; TRBD1 might be the D (5 bases). V gave up 1 base and J gave up 7 bases, with 13 bases separating them. Germline V lookup: CDR1 LGHDT, CDR2 YNNKEL (reference sequence). CDR3 length: 15 residues. CDR3 nucleotide sequence: TGTGCCAGCAGCCAAGGGATCTTTCAGGGCGGGGAGCTGTTTTTT. Amino acid sequence: CASSQGIFQGGELFF.

In this sample, this clone turned up once. CDR3 nucleotide sequence: TGTGCCAGCAGGGGGTCTAGCGGGAGGGTCGGGCAGTACGTC. This gives the protein CASRGSSGRVGQYV. J is TRBJ2-7 and V is TRBV25-1, with TRBD2 matching over 12 bases. Per germline, CDR1 MGHDK and CDR2 SYGVNS. The CDR3 loop spans 14 amino acids. Losses at the gene ends were 6 bases for V and 9 bases for J; bases not matched to a gene: 9.

This sequence joins TRBV27 and TRBJ2-7; D is perhaps TRBD1 (6 bases). Between the trimmed V and J ends, which lost 4 bases and 5 bases, there was a span of 6 bases. CDR3 length: 11 residues. Per germline, CDR1 MNHEY and CDR2 SMNVEV (reference sequence). CDR3 coding DNA: TGTGCCAGCAGTTCAGGGGACGAGCAGTACGTC. It specifies CASSSGDEQYV.

The V gene is TRBV6-5, the J gene TRBJ2-3; no clear D gene. This CDR3 is built from 12 residues. Trimming stripped 6 bases from V and 0 bases from J, with 4 bases between. In germline, CDR1 is MNHEY, CDR2 SVGAGI. The CDR3 sequence is CASRSSTDTQYF. The CDR3 DNA follows: TGTGCCAGCAGGAGCAGCACAGATACGCAGTATTTT.

The chain uses TRBV5-5 and TRBJ2-5; TRBD1 matches at 8 bases. The CDR3 has 15 amino acids. CDR1 and CDR2 from the germline V gene are SGHKS and YYEKEE (reference sequence). Trimming took 2 bases from V and 2 from J; bases not matched to a gene: 5. The CDR3 here is CASSFGTGVQETQYF. Here the CDR3 DNA reads TGTGCCAGCAGCTTTGGGACAGGAGTACAAGAGACCCAGTACTTC.

The chain joins TRBV4-2 to TRBJ2-3; 11 bases match TRBD2. The CDR3 consists of 16 residues. CDR1 and CDR2 (germline): LGHNA, YNFKEQ. Trimming at V came to 4 bases and at J to 1 base, leaving 4 bases not matched to a gene. The CDR3 DNA reads TGTGCCAGCAGCCCTAGCGGGGGGAAACGCACAGATACGCAGTATTTT. It codes for CASSPSGGKRTDTQYF.

V is TRBV27 and J is TRBJ1-1; a weak D match, TRBD1 (5 bases). In germline, CDR1 is MNHEY, CDR2 SMNVEV (reference sequence). This CDR3 has 15 amino acids. V lost 2 bases to trimming and J lost 0 bases, with 10 bases between them. This CDR3 reads CASSLAGHLNTEAFF. The CDR3 DNA reads as TGTGCCAGCAGTTTAGCCGGACACCTGAACACTGAAGCTTTCTTT.

The rearrangement joins TRBV28 to TRBJ1-2; no clear D. Trimming removed 6 bases at V and 8 bases at J, with 16 bases between. Germline V gene data show CDR1 as MDHEN and CDR2 as SYDVKM. The CDR3 loop spans 13 amino acids. The CDR3 nucleotides are TGTGCCAGCAGGGGAGACAAGTTTTACGGCTACACCTTC. As protein: CASRGDKFYGYTF.

The CDR3 loop is CASTRGRGDYYEQYV. The CDR3 nucleotides are TGTGCCAGCACCCGAGGACGGGGGGACTATTACGAGCAGTACGTC. The chain joins TRBV6-5 to TRBJ2-7; 7 positions match TRBD2. In germline, CDR1 is MNHEY, CDR2 SVGAGI. J was trimmed by 4 bases and V by 7 bases; bases with no gene match: 13. There are 15 residues in the CDR3.

The chain carries TRBV25-1 and TRBJ2-3; D is unclear. The CDR3 has 10 amino acids. The V gene's germline CDR1 is MGHDK and CDR2 SYGVNS. Trimming removed 5 bases at V and 5 bases at J, with 2 bases between. DNA of the CDR3: TGTGCCAGCAGTCGAGATACGCAGTATTTT. Translating gives CASSRDTQYF.

The chain employs TRBV5-5 and TRBJ1-4, with D hard to call. V shed 4 bases and J shed 7 bases, with 8 bases lying between them. Germline V gene lookup returns CDR1 SGHKS and CDR2 YYEKEE (reference sequence). The CDR3 has 12 amino acids. The CDR3: CASSLTVEKLFF. For the CDR3, the DNA is TGTGCCAGCAGCCTTACAGTTGAAAAACTGTTTTTT.

Here the CDR3 DNA reads TGCGCCAGCCGAATCGGGTATGGCTACACCTTC. It yields the protein CASRIGYGYTF. The rearrangement joins TRBV10-1 to TRBJ1-2; D remains unclear. V was trimmed by 8 bases and J by 5 bases, leaving 9 bases between them. CDR1 and CDR2 from the germline V gene are WNHNN and SYGVQD (reference sequence). The CDR3 extends over 11 amino acids.

The chain joins TRBV7-9 to TRBJ2-3; a possible D gene is TRBD2 (5 bases). Germline V gives CDR1 SEHNR, CDR2 FQNEAQ (reference sequence). V dropped 8 bases and J dropped 2 bases, with 11 bases sitting between them. This CDR3 has 13 residues. The CDR3 DNA follows: TGTGCCAGCGTTGGGGAGCTCACAGATACGCAGTATTTT. This gives the protein CASVGELTDTQYF.

The chain's CDR3 is CASSSQTGFGNEQFF. DNA for the CDR3: TGTGCCAGCAGCTCCCAGACAGGATTTGGCAATGAGCAGTTCTTC. The V and J genes are TRBV7-2 and TRBJ2-1; a possible D gene is TRBD1 (6 bases). The CDR3 length is 15 residues. V lost 4 bases and J lost 6, with 16 bases in between. CDR1 is SGHTA and CDR2 is FQGNSA in the germline V gene.

The chain joins TRBV7-6 to TRBJ2-1; 13 bases line up with TRBD2. V trimming: 5 bases; J trimming: 9 bases; junction bases outside the gene matches: 10. This CDR3 region has 16 residues. Looked up from germline, CDR1 is SGHVS and CDR2 is FNYEAQ. As DNA, the CDR3 is TGTGCCAGCAGCCCAGAACTAGCGGGAGGGCCGATTGAGCAGTTCTTC. Amino acid sequence: CASSPELAGGPIEQFF.

The chain combines TRBV28 with TRBJ2-4; no clear D gene. V dropped 1 base and J dropped 7 bases, with 11 bases sitting between them. The CDR3 is 14 amino acids. Germline-derived CDR1 and CDR2 are MDHEN and SYDVKM. CDR3 loop: CASSLSTQLNIQYF. For the CDR3, the DNA is TGTGCCAGCAGTTTATCAACCCAACTTAACATTCAGTACTTC.

This clone was detected only a few times. The gene calls are TRBV7-9 and TRBJ2-2, with a weak D call TRBD2 (5 bases). The CDR3 has 14 amino acids. With 5 bases removed from V and 7 bases from J, the gap between germline ends came to 14 bases. Germline CDR1 and CDR2: SEHNR and FQNEAQ (reference sequence). CDR3 loop: CASSLFGGNGELFF. CDR3 DNA sequence: TGTGCCAGCAGCCTTTTCGGAGGCAACGGGGAGCTGTTTTTT.

V and J are TRBV7-9 and TRBJ2-6, with D possibly matching TRBD1 (5 bases). Per the germline V gene, CDR1 is SEHNR and CDR2 is FQNEAQ (reference sequence). The CDR3 contains 17 residues. V lost 1 base and J lost 0, with 10 bases in between. The CDR3 loop is CASSLGTSHSGANVLTF. In DNA form, the CDR3 reads TGTGCCAGCAGCTTAGGGACATCCCACTCTGGGGCCAACGTCCTGACTTTC. The full variable domain, rest sourced from reference TRBV7-9 and TRBJ2-6, is DTGVSQNPRHKITKRGQNVTFRCDPISEHNRLYWYRQTLGQGPEFLTYFQNEAQLEKSRLLSDRFSAERPKGSFSTLEIQRTEQGDSAMYLCASSLGTSHSGANVLTFGAGSRLTVL.

This clone was seen more than once but under ten times. The chain carries TRBV27 and TRBJ1-5, with 9 bases identical to TRBD1. This CDR3 is 16 amino acids long. Germline values: CDR1 MNHEY, CDR2 SMNVEV (reference sequence). V was clipped by 6 bases and J by 3 bases; unmatched bases: 9. CDR3 in amino acids: CASSPQGAASNQPQHF. The CDR3 region has the DNA TGTGCCAGCAGCCCACAGGGGGCGGCCTCCAATCAGCCCCAGCATTTT.

The V and J genes are TRBV11-3 and TRBJ2-5; 7 bases match TRBD2. The CDR3 consists of 14 residues. CDR1 is SGHNT and CDR2 is YENEEA in the germline V gene. After removal of 4 bases from V and 7 bases from J, the junction contained 9 bases not matched to a gene. Here the CDR3 reads CASSSIERDGTQYF. The CDR3, as DNA: TGTGCCAGCAGCTCGATAGAGCGGGATGGGACCCAGTACTTC.

The table lists this clone with a count of one. This chain links TRBV6-6 with TRBJ1-2; 8 bases line up with TRBD1. The CDR3 has 15 residues. Germline V CDR1 and CDR2: MNHNY, SVGAGI (reference sequence). V lost 6 bases, J lost 3 bases, and 9 bases stayed unmatched. The CDR3 sequence: CASRGKGQDYYGYTF. The CDR3 nucleotides are TGTGCCAGCAGAGGAAAGGGACAGGATTACTATGGCTACACCTTC.

The gene calls are TRBV12-3 or TRBV12-4 and TRBJ1-1; D possibly corresponds to TRBD1 (6 bases). Trimming left V 6 bases short and J 1 base short, with 9 bases between. The CDR3 loop spans 13 amino acids. CDR3 nucleotides: TGTGCCAGCAGCATACAGGGGAACACTGAAGCTTTCTTT. Translation: CASSIQGNTEAFF.

The chain joins TRBV7-9 to TRBJ2-3; possibly TRBD1 for D (5 bases). The ends were cut back, 1 base at V and 5 bases at J, with 16 bases in the middle. The germline gives CDR1 SEHNR, CDR2 FQNEAQ (reference sequence). CDR3 length: 16 amino acids. As DNA, the CDR3 is TGTGCCAGCAGCTTAGGGCAGGGATCTTCGGGAGATACGCAGTATTTT. This encodes CASSLGQGSSGDTQYF.